The rows below give T cell receptor beta chains drawn from one sample of a study of blood T cells in healthy people across ages. Using its own MiXCR run on the 5' RACE reads, TCRdb lists one record per CDR3 protein. The table includes approximately 1,000,000 distinct CDR3 sequences, roughly two fifths detected once. Sequencing was carried out using blood. Receptor source: a man younger than 35 in good health. CDR3s include the opening cysteine and the closing phenylalanine or tryptophan.

V gene	J gene	CDR3 protein
TRBV12-5	TRBJ1-5	CASGLVTPGNNQPQHF
TRBV4-3	TRBJ2-3	CASSIQWDSTDTQYF
TRBV20-1	TRBJ2-1	CSATTGSSGGPRNEQFF
TRBV27	TRBJ2-1	CASSLSGGGPYNEQFF
TRBV20-1	TRBJ2-2	CSARDPTSGGVNTGELFF
TRBV27	.	CASSLEWRDSRYNEQYF
TRBV20-1	TRBJ1-5	CSAASGGRQPQHF
TRBV14	TRBJ2-1	CASSQEGSLNPYNEQFF
TRBV5-1	TRBJ2-7	CASSLGLAGHNEQYF
TRBV11-2	TRBJ2-5	CASSLPGGRETQYF
TRBV7-3	TRBJ1-2	CASSARLLTNYGYTF
TRBV29-1	TRBJ2-7	CSGGGSSGDYNEQYF
TRBV4-2	TRBJ2-2	CASSQLAGFTNTGELFF
TRBV25-1	TRBJ1-2	CAGSDPDPNYGYTF
TRBV20-1	TRBJ1-5	CSARVAGTASNQPQHF
TRBV12-5	TRBJ2-1	CASGPPPPRDEQFF
TRBV6-5	TRBJ1-2	CASSYSVNGWSYGYTF
TRBV28	TRBJ2-7	CASRPGQGAYEQYF
TRBV5-6	TRBJ1-6	CASRLDSSYNSPPHF
TRBV6-5	TRBJ1-2	CASSSRTGSIYGYTF
TRBV20-1	TRBJ2-7	CSARALALPYEQYF
TRBV6-5	TRBJ1-1	CASSYSGGRGDTEAFF
TRBV11-1	TRBJ2-2	CASRFSGAPNTGELFF
TRBV19	TRBJ2-1	CASSTGGMYNEQFF
TRBV27	TRBJ1-2	CASSSRGRVNYGYTF
TRBV7-9	TRBJ1-4	CASSPTFDEKLFF
TRBV6-5	TRBJ1-1	CASSGFMNTEAFF
TRBV5-5	TRBJ1-3	CASSYQGLSRNTIYF
TRBV4-2	TRBJ2-2	CASSQRDGELFF
TRBV2	TRBJ1-2	CASSDRMDYGYTF
TRBV12-5	TRBJ2-1	CASGLHDNEQFF
TRBV20-1	TRBJ1-1	CRPQGTNTEAFF
TRBV29-1	TRBJ1-2	CSVSESGYGYTF
TRBV7-2	TRBJ2-5	CASSLLLGGHQETQYF
TRBV20-1	TRBJ1-2	CSARVGTGGINYGYTF
TRBV7-9	TRBJ2-1	CASSTLYNEQFF
TRBV7-6	TRBJ2-1	CASSHREWGNEQFF
TRBV5-1	TRBJ2-4	CASSEPGGYNEQYF
TRBV29-1	TRBJ2-5	CSVAVTGFETQYF
TRBV20-1	TRBJ2-1	CSARSTYNEQFF
TRBV30	TRBJ1-2	CAWSRDNGYTF
TRBV19	TRBJ2-7	CASSPGRTGISYEQYF
TRBV7-2	TRBJ1-6	CASSTSGSNSPLHF
TRBV6-2/TRBV6-3	TRBJ2-1	CASSRTSGAYNEQFF
TRBV20-1	TRBJ2-3	CSARDIRTATDTQYF
TRBV29-1	TRBJ2-5	CSVVGRNQETQYF
TRBV12-3/TRBV12-4	TRBJ2-3	CASRFRTGVRPDTQYF
TRBV11-2	TRBJ2-1	CASSLFLENYNEQFF
TRBV4-1	TRBJ2-5	CASSQPGQGFDGQYF
TRBV2	TRBJ1-2	CASRRENGYTF
TRBV5-6	TRBJ2-1	CASSLGDRTGEFF
TRBV6-2/TRBV6-3	TRBJ2-1	CASSYGGGAINEQFF
TRBV20-1	TRBJ2-7	CSAPVSSEQYF